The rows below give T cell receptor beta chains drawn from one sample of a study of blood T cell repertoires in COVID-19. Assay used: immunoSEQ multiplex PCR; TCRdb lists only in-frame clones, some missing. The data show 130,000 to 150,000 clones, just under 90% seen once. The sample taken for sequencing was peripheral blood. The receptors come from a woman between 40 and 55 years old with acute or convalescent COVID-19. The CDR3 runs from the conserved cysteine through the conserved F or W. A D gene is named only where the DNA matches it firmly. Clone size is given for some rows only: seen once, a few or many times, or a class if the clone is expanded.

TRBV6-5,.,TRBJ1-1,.,CASSSSQGKAFF,TGTGCCAGCAGTTCCAGTCAGGGGAAAGCTTTCTTT
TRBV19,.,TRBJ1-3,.,CASKTTGPSGNTIYF,TGTGCCAGTAAGACGACAGGCCCCTCTGGAAACACCATATATTTT
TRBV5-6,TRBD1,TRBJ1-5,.,CASSPGQGWGDQPQHF,TGTGCCAGCAGCCCGGGACAGGGCTGGGGAGATCAGCCCCAGCATTTT
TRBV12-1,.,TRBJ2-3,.,CASSGPGLAGGTHFVTDTQYF,TGTGCCAGCAGCGGTCCGGGACTAGCGGGGGGTACTCATTTCGTTACAGATACGCAGTATTTT
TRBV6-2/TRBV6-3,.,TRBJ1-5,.,CASSYSRQAGQPQHF,TGTGCCAGCAGTTACTCCCGACAGGCGGGTCAGCCCCAGCATTTT
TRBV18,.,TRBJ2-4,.,CASSPSVGLLAKNIQYF,TGTGCCAGCTCACCCTCTGTAGGACTCTTAGCCAAAAACATTCAGTACTTC
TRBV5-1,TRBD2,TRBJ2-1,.,CASSSTSESYNEQFF,TGCGCCAGCAGCTCCACTAGCGAGTCCTACAATGAGCAGTTCTTC
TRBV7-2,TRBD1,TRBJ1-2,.,CASSTQTGTYEGYTF,TGTGCCAGCAGCACCCAGACAGGGACCTATGAGGGCTACACCTTC
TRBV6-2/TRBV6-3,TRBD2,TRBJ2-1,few,CASSSPSGRLNNEQFF,TGTGCCAGCAGTTCCCCTAGCGGGAGATTAAACAATGAGCAGTTCTTC
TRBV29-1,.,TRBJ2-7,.,CSVIGGYEQYF,TGCAGCGTCATAGGAGGGTACGAGCAGTACTTC
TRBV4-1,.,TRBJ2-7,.,CASSQDFLYEQYF,TGCGCCAGCAGCCAAGATTTCCTCTACGAGCAGTACTTC
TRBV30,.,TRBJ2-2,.,CAWSVAVRTGELFF,TGTGCCTGGAGTGTAGCGGTTCGCACCGGGGAGCTGTTTTTT
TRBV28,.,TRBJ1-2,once,CASKSAGSYGYTF,TGTGCCAGCAAGTCCGCAGGGTCCTATGGCTACACCTTC
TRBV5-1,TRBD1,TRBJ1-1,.,CASSLRGQGNTEAFF,TGCGCCAGCAGCTTGAGGGGACAGGGTAACACTGAAGCTTTCTTT
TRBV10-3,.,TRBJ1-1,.,CAISDLRVVGGTEAFF,TGTGCCATCAGTGACCTCCGGGTCGTTGGAGGGACTGAAGCTTTCTTT
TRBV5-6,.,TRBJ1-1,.,CASSFMQGVAFF,TGTGCCAGCAGCTTCATGCAGGGTGTAGCTTTCTTT
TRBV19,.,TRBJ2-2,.,CASFPIPGQSVRTGELFF,TGTGCCAGTTTTCCCATTCCGGGACAAAGTGTGCGCACCGGGGAGCTGTTTTTT
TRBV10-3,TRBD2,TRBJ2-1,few,CAISESKAGGLHNEQFF,TGTGCCATCAGTGAGTCTAAAGCGGGAGGGCTGCACAATGAGCAGTTCTTC
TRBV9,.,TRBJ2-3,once,CASSVDGTPQADTQYF,TGTGCCAGCAGCGTAGATGGGACACCCCAGGCAGATACGCAGTATTTT
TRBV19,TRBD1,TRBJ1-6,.,CASRGRTGGSNSPLHF,TGTGCCAGTAGGGGAAGGACAGGGGGCAGCAATTCACCCCTCCACTTT
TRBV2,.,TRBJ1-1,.,CASSERQSTEAFF,TGTGCCAGCAGTGAGAGGCAGAGTACTGAAGCTTTCTTT
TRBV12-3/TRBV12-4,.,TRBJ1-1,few,CASTPSRNTEAFF,TGTGCCAGCACCCCCTCTAGGAACACTGAAGCTTTCTTT
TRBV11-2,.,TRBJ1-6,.,CASSLGQFNSPLHF,TGTGCCAGCAGCTTAGGCCAGTTTAATTCACCCCTCCACTTT
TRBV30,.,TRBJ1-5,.,CAWSGQLYQPQHF,TGTGCCTGGAGTGGACAGCTTTATCAGCCCCAGCATTTT
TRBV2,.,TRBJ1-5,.,CASSSQAYSNQPQHF,TGTGCCAGCAGTTCACAGGCATATAGCAATCAGCCCCAGCATTTT
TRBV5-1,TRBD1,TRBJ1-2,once,CASSAGTGGVYGYTF,TGCGCCAGCAGTGCCGGGACAGGGGGCGTATATGGCTACACCTTC
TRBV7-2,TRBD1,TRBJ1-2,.,CASSPRQGSYGYTF,TGTGCCAGCAGCCCTAGACAGGGAAGCTATGGCTACACCTTC
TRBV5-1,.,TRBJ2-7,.,CASSLQTGPYEQYF,TGCGCCAGCAGCTTGCAGACAGGCCCCTACGAGCAGTACTTC
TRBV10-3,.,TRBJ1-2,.,CAISAENYGYTF,TGTGCCATCAGTGCAGAAAACTATGGCTACACCTTC
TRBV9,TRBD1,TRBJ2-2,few,CASSDRGYNGELFF,TGTGCCAGCAGTGACAGGGGGTACAACGGGGAGCTGTTTTTT
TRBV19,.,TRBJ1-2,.,CASSIDRRTRHF,TGTGCCAGTAGTATAGATCGAAGAACGAGGCACTTC
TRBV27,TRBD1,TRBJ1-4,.,CASSPRTGGATNEKLFF,TGTGCCAGCAGTCCCCGGACAGGGGGGGCAACTAATGAAAAACTGTTTTTT
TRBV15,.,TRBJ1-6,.,CATSREKIAVGSYNSPLHF,TGTGCCACCAGCAGAGAAAAGATTGCGGTCGGCTCCTATAATTCACCCCTCCACTTT
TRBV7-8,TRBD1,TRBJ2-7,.,CASSPNTGDEQYF,TGTGCCAGCAGCCCAAATACAGGGGACGAGCAGTACTTC
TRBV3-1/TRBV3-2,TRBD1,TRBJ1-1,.,CASKKTGGYDEAFF,TGTGCCAGCAAAAAAACAGGGGGGTATGATGAAGCTTTCTTT
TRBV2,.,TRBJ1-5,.,CASSGGQSNQPQHF,TGTGCCAGCAGCGGCGGACAGAGCAATCAGCCCCAGCATTTT
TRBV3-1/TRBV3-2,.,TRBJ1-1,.,CASSQAGENTEAFF,TGTGCCAGCAGCCAAGCGGGAGAAAACACTGAAGCTTTCTTT
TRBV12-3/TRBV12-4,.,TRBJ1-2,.,CASGSNYGYTF,TGTGCCAGTGGCTCGAACTATGGCTACACCTTC
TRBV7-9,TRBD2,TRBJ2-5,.,CASSEPLGRDQETQYF,TGTGCCAGCAGCGAACCCCTAGGGAGGGACCAAGAGACCCAGTACTTC
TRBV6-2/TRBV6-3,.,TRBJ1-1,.,CASSSPGGTEAFF,TGTGCCAGCAGTTCCCCTGGCGGCACTGAAGCTTTCTTT
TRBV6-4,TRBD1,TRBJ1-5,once,CASAPGQGMPQHF,TGTGCCAGCGCTCCGGGACAGGGGATGCCCCAGCATTTT
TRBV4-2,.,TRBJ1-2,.,CASSPALGTQDHIYGYTF,TGTGCCAGCAGCCCCGCTCTCGGGACACAAGACCATATCTATGGCTACACCTTC
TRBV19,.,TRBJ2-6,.,CASSTPRDTFPGANVLTF,TGTGCCAGTAGTACCCCCCGGGACACCTTCCCTGGGGCCAACGTCCTGACTTTC
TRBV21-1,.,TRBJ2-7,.,CASSKVPTGPVEFSYEQYF,TGTGCCAGCAGCAAAGTCCCGACAGGCCCCGTCGAATTCTCCTACGAGCAGTACTTC
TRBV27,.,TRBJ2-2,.,CASSLLPLTGRTGELFF,TGTGCCAGCAGTTTATTACCCCTCACAGGGCGCACCGGGGAGCTGTTTTTT
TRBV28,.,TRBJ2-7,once,CASSFPWGPSLQGTRYEQYF,TGTGCCAGCAGTTTCCCCTGGGGCCCGTCCCTACAGGGTACGCGCTACGAGCAGTACTTC
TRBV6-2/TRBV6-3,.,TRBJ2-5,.,CASSPHQETQYF,TGTGCCAGCAGTCCCCATCAAGAGACCCAGTACTTC
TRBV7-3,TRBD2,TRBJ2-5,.,CASSLTKSGRAQETQYF,TGTGCCAGCAGCTTAACTAAGAGCGGGAGAGCCCAAGAGACCCAGTACTTC
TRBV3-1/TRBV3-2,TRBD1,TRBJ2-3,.,CASSQDSFGTGPTSTDTQYF,TGTGCCAGCAGCCAAGATTCGTTCGGGACAGGGCCTACTAGCACAGATACGCAGTATTTT
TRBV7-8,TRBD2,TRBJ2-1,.,CASSWGLAGGPGEQFF,TGTGCCAGCAGCTGGGGACTAGCGGGAGGGCCTGGTGAGCAGTTCTTC
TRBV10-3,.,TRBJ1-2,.,CAISETQASGYTF,TGTGCCATCAGTGAGACACAGGCCAGTGGCTACACCTTC
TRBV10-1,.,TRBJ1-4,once,CALSGPGGCEKLFF,TGCGCCTTGAGTGGCCCCGGAGGTTGTGAAAAACTGTTTTTT
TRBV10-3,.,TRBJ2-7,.,CAISGKGYEQYF,TGTGCCATCAGTGGGAAGGGGTACGAGCAGTACTTC